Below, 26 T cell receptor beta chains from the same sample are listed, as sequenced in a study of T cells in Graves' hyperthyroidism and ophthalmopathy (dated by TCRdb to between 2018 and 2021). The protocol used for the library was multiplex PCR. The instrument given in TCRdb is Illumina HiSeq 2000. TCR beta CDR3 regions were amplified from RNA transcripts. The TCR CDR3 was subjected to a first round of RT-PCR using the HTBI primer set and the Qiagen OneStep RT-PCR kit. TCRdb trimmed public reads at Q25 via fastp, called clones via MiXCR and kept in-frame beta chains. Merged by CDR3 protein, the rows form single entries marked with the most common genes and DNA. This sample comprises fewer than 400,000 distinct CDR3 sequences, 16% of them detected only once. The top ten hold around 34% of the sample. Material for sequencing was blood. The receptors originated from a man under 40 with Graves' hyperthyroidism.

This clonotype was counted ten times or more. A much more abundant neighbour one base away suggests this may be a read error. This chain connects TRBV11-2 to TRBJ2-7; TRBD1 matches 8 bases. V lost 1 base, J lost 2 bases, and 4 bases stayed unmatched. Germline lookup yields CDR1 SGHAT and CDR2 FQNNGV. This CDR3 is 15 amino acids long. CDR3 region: CASSLGTGMAYEQYF. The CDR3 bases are TGTGCCAGCAGCTTAGGGACAGGGATGGCCTACGAGCAGTACTTC.

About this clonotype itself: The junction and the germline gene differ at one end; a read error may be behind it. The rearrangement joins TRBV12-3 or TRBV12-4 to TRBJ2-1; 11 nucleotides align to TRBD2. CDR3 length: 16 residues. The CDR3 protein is CATSDPGTSGYDEQFF. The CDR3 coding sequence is TGTGCCACCAGTGATCCCGGGACTAGCGGCTACGATGAGCAGTTCTTC.

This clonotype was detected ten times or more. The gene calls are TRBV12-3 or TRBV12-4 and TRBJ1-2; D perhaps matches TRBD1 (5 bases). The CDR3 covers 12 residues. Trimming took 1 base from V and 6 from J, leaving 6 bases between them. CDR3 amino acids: CASSLVGDGYTF. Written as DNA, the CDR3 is TGTGCCAGCAGTTTAGTGGGGGATGGCTACACCTTC.

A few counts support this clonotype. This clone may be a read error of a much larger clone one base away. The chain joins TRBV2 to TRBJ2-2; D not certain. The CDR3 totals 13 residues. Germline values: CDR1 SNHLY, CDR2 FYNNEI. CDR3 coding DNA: TGTGCCTGCAGTGTCCCACCGCAGGGGGAGCTGTTTTTT. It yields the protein CACSVPPQGELFF.

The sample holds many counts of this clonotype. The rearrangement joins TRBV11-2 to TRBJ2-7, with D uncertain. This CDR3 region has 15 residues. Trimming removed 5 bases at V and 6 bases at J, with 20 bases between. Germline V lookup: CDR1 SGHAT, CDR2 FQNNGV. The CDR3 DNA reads TGTGCCAGCAGCCCCCAAATCGCGGTGACGAGCGAGCAGTACTTC. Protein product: CASSPQIAVTSEQYF.

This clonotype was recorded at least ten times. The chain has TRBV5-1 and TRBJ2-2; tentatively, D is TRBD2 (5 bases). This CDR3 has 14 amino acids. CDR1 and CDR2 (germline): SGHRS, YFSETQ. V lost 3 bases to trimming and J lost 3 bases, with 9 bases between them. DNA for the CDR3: TGCGCCAGCAGCTCCGGAGGTTACACCGGGGAGCTGTTTTTT. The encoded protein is CASSSGGYTGELFF.

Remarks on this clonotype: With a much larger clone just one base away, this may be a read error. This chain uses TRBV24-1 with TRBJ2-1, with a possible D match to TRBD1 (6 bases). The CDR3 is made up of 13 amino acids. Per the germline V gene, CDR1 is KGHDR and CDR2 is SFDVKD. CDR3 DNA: TGTGCCGCCAGTCCAACAGGGATGAATGAGCAATTCTTC. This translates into CAASPTGMNEQFF.

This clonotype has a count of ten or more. The CDR3 spells CAWSLGYSNQPQHF. CDR3 sequence (DNA): TGTGCCTGGTCCCTAGGGTATAGCAATCAGCCCCAGCATTTT. This rearrangement joins TRBV30 to TRBJ1-5; no clear D. The CDR3 consists of 14 residues. Germline-derived CDR1 and CDR2 are GTSNPN and SVGIG (reference sequence). With 5 bases removed from V and 0 bases from J, the gap between germline ends came to 11 bases.

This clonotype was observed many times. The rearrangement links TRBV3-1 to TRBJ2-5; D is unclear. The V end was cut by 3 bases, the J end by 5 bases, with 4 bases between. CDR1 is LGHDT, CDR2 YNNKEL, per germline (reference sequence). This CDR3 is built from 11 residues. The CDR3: CASSHTETQYF. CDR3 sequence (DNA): TGTGCCAGCAGCCATACGGAGACCCAGTACTTC.

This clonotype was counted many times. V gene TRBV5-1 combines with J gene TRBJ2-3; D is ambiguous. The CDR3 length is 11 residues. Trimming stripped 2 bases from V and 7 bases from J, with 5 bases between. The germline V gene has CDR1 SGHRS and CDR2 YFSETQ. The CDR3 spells CASSFSNTQYF. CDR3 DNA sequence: TGCGCCAGCAGCTTTTCGAATACGCAGTATTTT.

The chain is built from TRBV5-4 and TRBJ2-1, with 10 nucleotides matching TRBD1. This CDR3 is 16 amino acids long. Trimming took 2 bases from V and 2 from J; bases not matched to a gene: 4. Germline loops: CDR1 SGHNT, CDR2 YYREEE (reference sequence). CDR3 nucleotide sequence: TGTGCCAGCAGCTTTGCCGGGACAGGGGCCTACAATGAGCAGTTCTTC. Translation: CASSFAGTGAYNEQFF.

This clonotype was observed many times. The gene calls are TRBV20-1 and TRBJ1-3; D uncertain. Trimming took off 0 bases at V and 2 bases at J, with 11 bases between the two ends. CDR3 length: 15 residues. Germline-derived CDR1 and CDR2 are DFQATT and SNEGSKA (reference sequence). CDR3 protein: CSAREGSTPGNTIYF. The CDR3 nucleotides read TGCAGTGCTAGAGAGGGCAGCACTCCTGGAAACACCATATATTTT.

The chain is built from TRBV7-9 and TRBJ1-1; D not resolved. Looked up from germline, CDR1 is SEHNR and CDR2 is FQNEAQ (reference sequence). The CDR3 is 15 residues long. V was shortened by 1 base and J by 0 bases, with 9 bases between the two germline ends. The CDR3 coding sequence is TGTGCCAGCAGCTTAGGGGTCGACCTGAACACTGAAGCTTTCTTT. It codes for CASSLGVDLNTEAFF.

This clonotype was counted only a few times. The CDR3 is CAISTRTSGTNEQFF. The CDR3 DNA follows: TGTGCCATCTCAACTCGGACTAGCGGGACCAATGAGCAGTTCTTC. The chain combines TRBV10-3 with TRBJ2-1; 12 bases are shared with TRBD2. J was trimmed by 6 bases and V by 8 bases; bases with no gene match: 8. The CDR3 totals 15 residues. Looked up from germline, CDR1 is ENHRY and CDR2 is SYGVKD.

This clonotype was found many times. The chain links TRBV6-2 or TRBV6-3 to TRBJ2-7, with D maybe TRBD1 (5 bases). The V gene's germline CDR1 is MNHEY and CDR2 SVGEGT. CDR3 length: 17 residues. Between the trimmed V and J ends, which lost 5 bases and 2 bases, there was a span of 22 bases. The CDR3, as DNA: TGTGCCAGCAGTCCAATGCCTGCAGGGTATCGCCCCTACGAGCAGTACTTC. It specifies CASSPMPAGYRPYEQYF.

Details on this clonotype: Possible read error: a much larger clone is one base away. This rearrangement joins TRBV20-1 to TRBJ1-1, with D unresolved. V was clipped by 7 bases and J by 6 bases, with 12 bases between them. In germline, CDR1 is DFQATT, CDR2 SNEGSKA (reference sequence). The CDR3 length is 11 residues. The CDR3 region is CSGRFGPEAFF. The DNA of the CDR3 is TGCAGTGGAAGGTTCGGCCCTGAAGCTTTCTTT.

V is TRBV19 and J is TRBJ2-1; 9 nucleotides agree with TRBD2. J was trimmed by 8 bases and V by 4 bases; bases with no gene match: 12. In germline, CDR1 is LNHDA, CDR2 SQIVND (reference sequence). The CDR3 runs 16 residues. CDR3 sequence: CASSRLAGQSLYEQFF. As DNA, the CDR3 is TGTGCCAGTAGTAGGCTAGCGGGGCAGAGCCTCTATGAGCAGTTCTTC. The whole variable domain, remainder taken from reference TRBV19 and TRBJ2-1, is DGGITQSPKYLFRKEGQNVTLSCEQNLNHDAMYWYRQDPGQGLRLIYYSQIVNDFQKGDIAEGYSVSREKKESFPLTVTSAQKNPTAFYLCASSRLAGQSLYEQFFGPGTRLTVL.

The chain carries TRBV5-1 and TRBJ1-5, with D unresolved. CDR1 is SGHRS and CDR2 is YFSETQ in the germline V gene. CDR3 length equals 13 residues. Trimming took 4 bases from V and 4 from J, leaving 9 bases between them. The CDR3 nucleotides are TGCGCCAGCAGCCCGGACGCTAATCAGCCCCAGCATTTT. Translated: CASSPDANQPQHF.

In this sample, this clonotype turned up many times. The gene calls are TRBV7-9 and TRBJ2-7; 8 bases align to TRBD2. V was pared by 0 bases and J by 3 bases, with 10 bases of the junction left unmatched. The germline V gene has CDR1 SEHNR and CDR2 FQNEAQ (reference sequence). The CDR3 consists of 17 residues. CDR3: CASSLAGIAGKGYEQYF. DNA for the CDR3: TGTGCCAGCAGCTTAGCGGGAATAGCGGGAAAAGGCTACGAGCAGTACTTC.

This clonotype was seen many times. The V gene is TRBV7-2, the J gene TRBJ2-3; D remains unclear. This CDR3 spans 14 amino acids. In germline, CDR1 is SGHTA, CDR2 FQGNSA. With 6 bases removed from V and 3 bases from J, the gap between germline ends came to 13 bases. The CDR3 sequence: CASRHWGRTDTQYF. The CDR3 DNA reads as TGTGCCAGCAGGCACTGGGGAAGAACAGATACGCAGTATTTT. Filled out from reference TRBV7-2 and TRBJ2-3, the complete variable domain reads GAGVSQSPSNKVTEKGKDVELRCDPISGHTALYWYRQSLGQGLEFLIYFQGNSAPDKSGLPSDRFSAERTGGSVSTLTIQRTQQEDSAVYLCASRHWGRTDTQYFGPGTRLTVL.

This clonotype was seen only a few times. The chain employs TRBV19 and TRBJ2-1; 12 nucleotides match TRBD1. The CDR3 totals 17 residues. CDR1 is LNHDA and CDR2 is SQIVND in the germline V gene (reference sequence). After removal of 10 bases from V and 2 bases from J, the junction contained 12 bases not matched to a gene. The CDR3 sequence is CATLGTGGGTPYNEQFF. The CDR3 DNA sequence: TGTGCCACCCTCGGGACAGGGGGCGGAACGCCCTACAATGAGCAGTTCTTC.

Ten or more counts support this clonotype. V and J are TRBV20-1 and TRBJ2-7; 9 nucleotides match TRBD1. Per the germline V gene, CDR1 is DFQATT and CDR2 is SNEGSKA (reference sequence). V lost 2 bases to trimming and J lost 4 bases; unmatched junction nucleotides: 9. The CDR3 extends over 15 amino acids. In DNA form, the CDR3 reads TGCAGTGCTAGAAAACCACGGGGGACAGGGTACGAGCAGTACTTC. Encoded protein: CSARKPRGTGYEQYF.

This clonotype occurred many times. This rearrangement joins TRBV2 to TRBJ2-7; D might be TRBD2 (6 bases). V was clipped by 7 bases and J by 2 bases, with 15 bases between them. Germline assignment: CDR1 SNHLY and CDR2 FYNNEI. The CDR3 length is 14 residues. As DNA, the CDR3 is TGTGCCAGCACTTCCGGGACTCTAACCTACGAGCAGTACTTC. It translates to CASTSGTLTYEQYF.

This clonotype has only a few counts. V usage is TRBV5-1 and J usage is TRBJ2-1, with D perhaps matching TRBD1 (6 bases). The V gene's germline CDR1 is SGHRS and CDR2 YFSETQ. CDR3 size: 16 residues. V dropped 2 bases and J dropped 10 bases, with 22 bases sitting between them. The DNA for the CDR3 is TGCGCCAGCAGCTTAAAGATCTCGACAGGATCAGAGGAGCAGTTCTTC. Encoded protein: CASSLKISTGSEEQFF.

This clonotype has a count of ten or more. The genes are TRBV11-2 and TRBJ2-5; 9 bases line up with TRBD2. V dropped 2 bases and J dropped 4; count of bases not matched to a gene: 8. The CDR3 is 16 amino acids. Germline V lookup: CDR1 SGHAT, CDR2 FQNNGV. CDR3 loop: CASSLLSGRGGETQYF. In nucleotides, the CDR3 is TGTGCCAGCAGCTTACTTAGCGGGAGAGGAGGAGAGACCCAGTACTTC.

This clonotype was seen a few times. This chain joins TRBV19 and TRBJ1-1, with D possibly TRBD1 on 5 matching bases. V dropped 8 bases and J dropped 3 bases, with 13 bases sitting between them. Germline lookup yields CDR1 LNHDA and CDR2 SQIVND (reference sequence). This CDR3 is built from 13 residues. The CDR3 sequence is CASDGGFYTEAFF. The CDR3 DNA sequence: TGTGCCAGTGACGGGGGGTTCTACACTGAAGCTTTCTTT.